This T cell receptor beta chain was sequenced during a study of T cell changes during pregnancy in multiple sclerosis. Looked up from germline, CDR1 is SGHRS and CDR2 is YFSETQ. After removal of 2 bases from V and 2 bases from J, the junction contained 3 bases not matched to a gene. The CDR3 sequence is 16 residues long. Libraries were prepared by immunoSEQ multiplex PCR; TCRdb keeps only in-frame clonotypes and omits some of them. The profile shows some 43,000 clones, approximately 94% of them singletons. The starting material was CD8+ T cells from peripheral blood mononuclear cells, obtained in the third trimester of pregnancy. This clonotype was sampled from a female donor with multiple sclerosis, enrolled in a pregnancy study. V and J are TRBV5-1 and TRBJ2-1; TRBD1 matches 11 bases. This chain's CDR3 is CASSFRDRGTYNEQFF. The DNA for the CDR3 is TGCGCCAGCAGCTTCCGGGACAGGGGGACCTACAATGAGCAGTTCTTC.